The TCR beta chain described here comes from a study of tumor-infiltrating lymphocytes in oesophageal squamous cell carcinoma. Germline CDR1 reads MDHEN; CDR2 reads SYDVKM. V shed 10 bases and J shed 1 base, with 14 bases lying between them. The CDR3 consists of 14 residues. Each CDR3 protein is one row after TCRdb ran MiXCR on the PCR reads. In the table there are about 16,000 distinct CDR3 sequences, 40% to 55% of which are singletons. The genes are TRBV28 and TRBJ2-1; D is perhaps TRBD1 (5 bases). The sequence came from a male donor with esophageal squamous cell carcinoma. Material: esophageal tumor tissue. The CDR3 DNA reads TGTGCCACCACACTGGGGCCATCCTACAATGAGCAGTTCTTC. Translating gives CATTLGPSYNEQFF.